Below are 2 T cell receptor beta chains sequenced from a single sample in a study of T-cell reconstitution after alpha-beta-depleted transplantation in children. Library preparation (for TCRbeta) was performed with unique molecular identifiers. TCRdb used MiXCR to reprocess the PCR reads, holding one entry per CDR3 protein. The sample contains about 980,000 distinct CDR3 sequences, around 30% of which appear only once. The sequences come from PBMCs, mostly from graft donor cells, collected 360 days after TCRalphabeta/CD19-depleted stem cell transplant. All receptors come from a boy in the first two years of life who had a stem cell transplant for SCID, so the T cells may come from the graft donor.

This clonotype appeared a few times. The CDR3 region has the DNA TGTGCCAGCAGCTTAGTGGTATCGGGATTCTACGAGCAGTACTTC. Protein: CASSLVVSGFYEQYF. This sequence joins TRBV7-8 and TRBJ2-7; possibly TRBD2 for D (5 bases). CDR1 is SGHVS and CDR2 is FQNEAQ in the germline V gene. The CDR3 has 15 amino acids. The V end was cut by 1 base, the J end by 3 bases, with 13 bases between. The variable domain in full, completed from reference TRBV7-8 and TRBJ2-7, reads GAGVSQSPRYKVAKRGQDVALRCDPISGHVSLFWYQQALGQGPEFLTYFQNEAQLDKSGLPSDRFFAERPEGSVSTLKIQRTQQEDSAVYLCASSLVVSGFYEQYFGPGTRLTVT.

This chain connects TRBV7-3 to TRBJ1-1; D not resolved. The CDR3 is made up of 13 amino acids. Germline V gene lookup returns CDR1 SGHTA and CDR2 FQGTGA. Trimming took 0 bases from V and 11 from J, leaving 13 bases between them. CDR3 residues: CASSLTSSGRAFF. In DNA, the CDR3 is TGTGCCAGCAGCTTAACGTCTTCGGGGAGGGCTTTCTTT. The full variable domain, completed using reference TRBV7-3 and TRBJ1-1, is GAGVSQTPSNKVTEKGKYVELRCDPISGHTALYWYRQSLGQGPEFLIYFQGTGAADDSGLPNDRFFAVRPEGSVSTLKIQRTERGDSAVYLCASSLTSSGRAFFGQGTRLTVV.